This T cell receptor beta chain was sequenced during a study of metastatic and nonmetastatic thyroid tumors. Study in general: Repertoires were compared across blood and tumor or nodule tissue from malignant and benign thyroid patients. Study conclusions and caveats: The study reportedly found significantly higher TCR beta diversity in malignant thyroid tumors than benign nodules, in blood and tumor.

Note on this clone: Its matching antigen is unknown.

Authors' processing steps: Researchers built a distant-metastasis classifier for papillary thyroid cancer that drew on CDR3 differences across clinicopathological groups. Using MiXCR, TCRdb re-called clones from the PCR reads. The V and J calls reflect TCRdb's pipeline rather than the authors' work. The sample lists some 14,000 clones, approximately 25% occurring once. Germline CDR1 reads DFQATT; CDR2 reads SNEGSKA (reference sequence). CDR3 length equals 17 residues. J lost 7 bases, V lost 0 bases, and 14 bases had no gene match. No treatment of any kind had been given to any patient before thyroid surgery.

The chain is built from TRBV20-1 and TRBJ2-1, with 8 positions matching TRBD2. The TCR originated in a female donor with papillary thyroid cancer or a benign thyroid nodule (not recorded which). Some clones in this sample may be carry-over from other donors' samples. The sequenced sample was tumor tissue. The CDR3 region is CSARDPGEAGEGNEQFF. Here the CDR3 DNA reads TGCAGTGCTAGAGATCCCGGGGAAGCGGGAGAGGGAAATGAGCAGTTCTTC.